This entry concerns a single TCR beta chain. A few counts support this clone. No antigen is known for it. Qualities for individual bases were not recorded, and no much larger clone is one base off. For deep sequencing, each PBMC sample was run in six replicates, with libraries mostly built from roughly 460 ng of input genomic DNA. Following the manufacturer's instructions, the team built TCRbeta libraries using the immunoSEQ hsTCRbeta kit. The completed libraries were mixed into a single pool at 3 nM, then sequenced with an Illumina NovaSeq 6000 S4 flow cell. On the authors' methods: Raw data preprocessing and quality control were performed with the immunoSEQ Analyzer. The analysis was restricted to productive rearrangements, with each unique CDR3 amino acid sequence defining a clonotype. Repertoire clonality was estimated as the Gini-Simpson index, which was computed with the R package tcR. Student's t test was used to compare Gini indices, while Pearson correlation assessed associations with tumor size change. The clones in this table, taken by TCRdb from immuneACCESS, are in-frame only. Not every clone is retained; where verified, under half of the shortfall comes from an unresolved V gene, and the cause of the rest is unknown. The DNA was the basis for D and trimming; V, J and clone size are from that table. Within this sample are about 9,800 clones, with approximately 61% of them counted one time only. The ten top clones hold about 4.8% of the sample.

The germline V gene gives CDR1 as KGHSY and CDR2 as FQNENV. Measured from the cysteine to the phenylalanine, the CDR3 is 13 residues long. Of the read, only the CDR3 DNA is kept; its 39 bases are in frame from base 1. Compared with germline, V lacks 4 bases and J lacks 8 bases; bases without a gene match: 3. The sample's time point label, decoded: after neoadjuvant nivolumab, at surgical resection. Patients had been newly diagnosed with stage II-IVA oral cavity squamous cell carcinoma, and no prior systemic or radiation treatment had been given to the patients. The cohort was made up of patients with locally advanced, HPV-negative oral cavity squamous cell carcinoma. Peripheral blood mononuclear cells were analyzed directly and were not maintained or expanded in culture. Samples came from a longitudinal correlative study of a single-arm phase II trial of neoadjuvant nivolumab in oral cavity squamous cell carcinoma. Genomic DNA-based TCRbeta sequencing was performed on subject-matched pre- and post-treatment PBMCs and tumors from three responders and three non-responders. Peripheral blood mononuclear cells were collected before nivolumab treatment and again after treatment, at the time of surgery. The Maxwell RSC DNA from Cells kit was used to extract genomic DNA from PBMCs.

This record comes from a study of neoadjuvant anti-PD-1 for oral cavity cancer (dated by TCRdb to the early 2020s). In terms of the full investigation: Before undergoing curative-intent surgical resection, most patients got three to four biweekly nivolumab doses at 3 mg/kg. Patients who did not progress were given a fourth nivolumab dose at about day 43 and had definitive surgical resection on days 50-56. Under RECIST 1.1, a patient counted as a responder if showing complete response, partial response or stable disease, and as a non-responder if showing progression. The parent correlative cohort included roughly 12 patients, with an approximately 32% response rate.

What the study reported, not specific to this receptor: After neoadjuvant nivolumab, significantly higher T cell clonality (Gini index) was found within PBMCs in non-responders than in responders. Only three patients per response group were included in the TCR analyses, and larger cohorts for validation were called for by the authors. Higher pretreatment blood TCRbeta clonality and lower post-treatment tumor TCRbeta clonality were correlated with higher pretreatment blood Treg/Th17 ratios.

The sequence derives from a person between 35 and 79 years old with oral cavity squamous cell carcinoma. The sequences come from PBMCs, collected after nivolumab (anti-PD-1) treatment. This chain joins TRBV16 to TRBJ1-4, and TRBD1 aligns with 8 junction nucleotides. In nucleotide form, the sequence is TGTGCCAGCAGCCCGGACAGGGTAGAAAAACTGTTTTTT. This sequence encodes CASSPDRVEKLFF.